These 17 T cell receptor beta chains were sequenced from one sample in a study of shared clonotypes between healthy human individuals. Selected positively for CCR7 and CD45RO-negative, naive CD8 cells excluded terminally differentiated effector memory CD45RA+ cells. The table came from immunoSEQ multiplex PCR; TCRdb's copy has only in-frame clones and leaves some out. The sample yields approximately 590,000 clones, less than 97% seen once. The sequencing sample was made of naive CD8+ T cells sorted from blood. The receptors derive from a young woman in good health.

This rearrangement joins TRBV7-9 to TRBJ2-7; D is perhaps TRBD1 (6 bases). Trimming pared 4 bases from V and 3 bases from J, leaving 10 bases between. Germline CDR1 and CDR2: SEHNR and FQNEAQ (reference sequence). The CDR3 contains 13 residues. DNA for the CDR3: TGTGCCAGCAGCTCCGACAGGCACTACGAGCAGTACTTC. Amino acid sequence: CASSSDRHYEQYF.

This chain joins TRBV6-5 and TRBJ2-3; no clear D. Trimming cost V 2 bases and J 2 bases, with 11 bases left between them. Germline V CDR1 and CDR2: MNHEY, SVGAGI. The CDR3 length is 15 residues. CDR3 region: CASSYVIGVTDTQYF. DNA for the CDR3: TGTGCCAGCAGTTACGTGATTGGGGTCACAGATACGCAGTATTTT.

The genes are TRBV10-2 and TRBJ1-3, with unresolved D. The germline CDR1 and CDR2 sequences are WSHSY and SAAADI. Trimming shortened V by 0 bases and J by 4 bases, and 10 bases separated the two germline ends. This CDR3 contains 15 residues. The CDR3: CASSESISGGNTIYF. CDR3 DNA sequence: TGCGCCAGCAGTGAGTCGATATCCGGCGGAAACACCATATATTTT.

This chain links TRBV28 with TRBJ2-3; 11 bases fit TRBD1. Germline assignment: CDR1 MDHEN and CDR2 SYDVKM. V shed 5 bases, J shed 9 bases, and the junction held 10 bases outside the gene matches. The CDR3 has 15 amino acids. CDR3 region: CASSTFGTGGETQYF. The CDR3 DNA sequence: TGTGCCAGCAGTACATTCGGGACAGGGGGTGAGACGCAGTATTTT. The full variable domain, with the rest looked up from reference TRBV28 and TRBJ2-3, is DVKVTQSSRYLVKRTGEKVFLECVQDMDHENMFWYRQDPGLGLRLIYFSYDVKMKEKGDIPEGYSVSREKKERFSLILESASTNQTSMYLCASSTFGTGGETQYFGPGTRLTVL.

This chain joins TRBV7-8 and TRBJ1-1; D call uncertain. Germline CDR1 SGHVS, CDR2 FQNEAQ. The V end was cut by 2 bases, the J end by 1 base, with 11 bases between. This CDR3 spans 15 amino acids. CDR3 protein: CASSLLSGRNTEAFF. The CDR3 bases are TGTGCCAGCAGCTTACTTTCTGGACGGAACACTGAAGCTTTCTTT.

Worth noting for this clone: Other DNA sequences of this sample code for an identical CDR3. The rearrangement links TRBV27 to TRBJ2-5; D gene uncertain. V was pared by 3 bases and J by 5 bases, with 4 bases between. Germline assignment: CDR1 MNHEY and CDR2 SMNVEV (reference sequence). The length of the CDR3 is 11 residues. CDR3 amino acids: CASSFRETQYF. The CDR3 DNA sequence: TGTGCCAGCAGTTTCAGGGAGACCCAGTACTTC.

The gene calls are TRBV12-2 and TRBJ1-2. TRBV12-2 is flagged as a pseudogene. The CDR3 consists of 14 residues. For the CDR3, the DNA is TGTGCAAGTCGCTTAGCTGCCGGCAACTATGGCTACACCTTC. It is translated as CASRLAAGNYGYTF.

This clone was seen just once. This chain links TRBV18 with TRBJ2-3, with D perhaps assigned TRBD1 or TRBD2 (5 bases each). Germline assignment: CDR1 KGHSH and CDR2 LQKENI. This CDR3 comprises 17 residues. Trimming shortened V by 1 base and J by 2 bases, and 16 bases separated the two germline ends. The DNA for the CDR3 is TGTGCCAGCTCACCACTAGCGTCTGGGGACGACACAGATACGCAGTATTTT. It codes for CASSPLASGDDTDTQYF.

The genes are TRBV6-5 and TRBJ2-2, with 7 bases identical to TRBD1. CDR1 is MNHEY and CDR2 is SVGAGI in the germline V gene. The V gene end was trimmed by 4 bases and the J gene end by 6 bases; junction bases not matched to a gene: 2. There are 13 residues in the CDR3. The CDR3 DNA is TGTGCCAGCAGTTTTACAGGGGCCGGGGAGCTGTTTTTT. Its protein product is CASSFTGAGELFF.

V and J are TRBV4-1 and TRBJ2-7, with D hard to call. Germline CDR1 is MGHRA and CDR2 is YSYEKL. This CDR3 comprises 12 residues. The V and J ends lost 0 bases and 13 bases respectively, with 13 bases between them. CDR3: CASSQDRQGIYF. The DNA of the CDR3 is TGCGCCAGCAGCCAAGATCGCCAAGGCATCTACTTC.

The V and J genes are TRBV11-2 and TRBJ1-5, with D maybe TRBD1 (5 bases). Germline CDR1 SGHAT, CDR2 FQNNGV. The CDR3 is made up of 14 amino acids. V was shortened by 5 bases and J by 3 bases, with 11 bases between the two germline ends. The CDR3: CASSQTGYNQPQHF. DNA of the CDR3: TGTGCCAGCAGCCAAACAGGATACAATCAGCCCCAGCATTTT.

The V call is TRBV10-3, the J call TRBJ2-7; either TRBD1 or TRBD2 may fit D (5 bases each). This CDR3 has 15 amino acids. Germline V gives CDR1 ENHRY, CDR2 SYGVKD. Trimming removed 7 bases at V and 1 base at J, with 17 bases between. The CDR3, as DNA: TGTGCCATCACCGAGGGGCCGGGGAGATCCTACGAGCAGTACTTC. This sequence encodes CAITEGPGRSYEQYF.

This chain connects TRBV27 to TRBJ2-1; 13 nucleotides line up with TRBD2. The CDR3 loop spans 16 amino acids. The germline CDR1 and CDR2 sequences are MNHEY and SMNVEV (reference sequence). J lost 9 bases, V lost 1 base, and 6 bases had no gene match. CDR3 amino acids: CASSLLLAGGPIEQFF. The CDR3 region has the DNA TGTGCCAGCAGTTTATTACTAGCGGGAGGGCCTATTGAGCAGTTCTTC.

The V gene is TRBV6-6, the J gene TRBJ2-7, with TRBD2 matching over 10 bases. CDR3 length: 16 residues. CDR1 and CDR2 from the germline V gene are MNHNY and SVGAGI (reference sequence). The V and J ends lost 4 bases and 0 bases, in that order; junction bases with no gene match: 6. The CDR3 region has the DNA TGTGCCAGCAGTTCCGCGGGACTAGCGCCCTCCTACGAGCAGTACTTC. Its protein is CASSSAGLAPSYEQYF.

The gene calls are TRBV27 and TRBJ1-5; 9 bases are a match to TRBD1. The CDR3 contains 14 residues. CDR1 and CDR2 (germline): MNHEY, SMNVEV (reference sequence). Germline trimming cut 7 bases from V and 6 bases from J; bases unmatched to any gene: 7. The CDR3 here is CASTLTGGGQPQHF. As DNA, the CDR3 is TGTGCCAGCACCCTGACAGGGGGAGGTCAGCCCCAGCATTTT.

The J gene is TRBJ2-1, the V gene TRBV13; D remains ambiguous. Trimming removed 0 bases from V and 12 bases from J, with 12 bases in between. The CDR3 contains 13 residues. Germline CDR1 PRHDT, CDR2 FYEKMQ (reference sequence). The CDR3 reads CASSLGGPKVQFF. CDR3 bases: TGTGCCAGCAGCTTAGGCGGGCCAAAGGTGCAGTTCTTC.

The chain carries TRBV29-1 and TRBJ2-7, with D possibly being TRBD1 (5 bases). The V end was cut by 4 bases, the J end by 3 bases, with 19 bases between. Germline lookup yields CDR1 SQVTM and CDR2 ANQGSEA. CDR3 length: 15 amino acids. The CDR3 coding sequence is TGCAGCGTTGTCTTATTGGACATTTTCGGCTACGAGCAGTACTTC. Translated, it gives CSVVLLDIFGYEQYF.